This T cell receptor beta chain was captured in a study of blood T cell repertoires in COVID-19. The wider study: Both acute and convalescent COVID-19 samples were obtained from the United States, Italy and Spain. The cDNA or gDNA used as material had been derived from T cells, B-cell-depleted T cells, or PBMCs.

This CDR3 has 17 residues. CDR1 is SQVTM, CDR2 ANQGSEA, per germline. Trimming removed 1 base from V and 3 bases from J; junction bases left unmatched: 5. Original handling: Reference gene primer amplification gave nucleated cell count estimates. The protocol was immunoSEQ multiplex PCR, while the TCRdb copy is restricted to in-frame clones and leaves out a portion. For V, J and clone size, that table is used; D and trimming come from the DNA. Here the sample spans 100,000 to 150,000 clones, roughly 80% being singletons. This receptor was identified in a man in his fifties with acute or convalescent COVID-19. The sample taken for sequencing was peripheral blood. The chain carries TRBV29-1 and TRBJ2-1, with 14 nucleotides matching TRBD2. CDR3: CSVEGPGLAGGYNEQFF. The CDR3 nucleotides read TGCAGCGTTGAAGGACCTGGACTAGCGGGGGGCTACAATGAGCAGTTCTTC.